This is a list of T cell receptor beta chains from one sample in a study of blood T cell repertoires in COVID-19. The protocol was immunoSEQ multiplex PCR, while the TCRdb copy is restricted to in-frame clones and leaves out a portion. The table shows hundreds of thousands of clones, with roughly 88% occurring only once. Sequencing was performed on peripheral blood. These receptor sequences come from a woman in her forties or fifties with active or convalescent COVID-19. Each CDR3 is given with its conserved first and last residue. The D gene is left open where the match is weak. Some rows mark clone size as missing; the rest say once, few, many or name a class of expanded clone.

clone size	V gene	D gene	J gene	CDR3 DNA	CDR3 protein
NA	TRBV7-3	TRBD1	TRBJ2-3	TGTGCCAGCAGCTTGGGACAGGTGTTAGGAGATACGCAGTATTTT	CASSLGQVLGDTQYF
NA	TRBV7-3	NA	TRBJ2-2	TGTGCCAGCAGCTTAGTAGCCCTGAACACCGGGGAGCTGTTTTTT	CASSLVALNTGELFF
NA	TRBV7-6	NA	TRBJ1-1	TGTGCCAGCAGCCCTAAGATTACTATAAGCACGGGGTTTAGGACTGAAGCTTTCTTT	CASSPKITISTGFRTEAFF
few	TRBV5-1	NA	TRBJ1-1	TGCGCCAGCAGCTTGGCCGCTGGGGGGACTGAAGCTTTCTTT	CASSLAAGGTEAFF
few	TRBV30	NA	TRBJ1-2	TGTGCCTGGAGTGTACGAAGGGGCGACTATGGCTACACCTTC	CAWSVRRGDYGYTF
NA	TRBV11-2	NA	TRBJ2-5	TGTGCCAGCAGCTTAGGTTTCAGGGGAAGCGAGACCCAGTACTTC	CASSLGFRGSETQYF
once	TRBV28	TRBD1	TRBJ1-5	TGTGCCAGCAGCCACGACAGGGCCGATCAGCCCCAGCATTTT	CASSHDRADQPQHF
NA	TRBV18	NA	TRBJ2-5	TGTGCCAGCTCACCATTGGGCGCCCGAGAGACCCAGTACTTC	CASSPLGARETQYF
NA	TRBV18	NA	TRBJ2-2	TGTGCCAGCTCCCTAAGCGGCGGAGGGAACACCGGGGAGCTGTTTTTT	CASSLSGGGNTGELFF
NA	TRBV5-1	TRBD2	TRBJ2-5	TGCGCCAGCAGCCTCCGGACTAGCGGGGGAAAATATCAAGAGACCCAGTACTTC	CASSLRTSGGKYQETQYF
NA	TRBV5-5	TRBD1	TRBJ1-1	TGTGCCAGCAGCTTGGCACAGGGGGCCACTGAAGCTTTCTTT	CASSLAQGATEAFF
NA	TRBV11-3	NA	TRBJ1-4	TGTGCCAGCAGCTTAGATGCTTTTCCAGGGGCCTCTGCAACTAATGAAAAACTGTTTTTT	CASSLDAFPGASATNEKLFF
NA	TRBV3-1/TRBV3-2	TRBD1	TRBJ1-2	TGTGCCAGCAGCCAAACCGGGACAGGGAATGGCTACACCTTC	CASSQTGTGNGYTF
once	TRBV2	TRBD2	TRBJ2-1	TGTGCCAGCAGTGAAGCGGGACTAGCGGCAAATGAGCAGTTCTTC	CASSEAGLAANEQFF
NA	TRBV7-9	TRBD1	TRBJ2-5	TGTGCCAGCAGCTTACCGGGACAGGGGGCGCGGGAGACCCAGTACTTC	CASSLPGQGARETQYF
once	TRBV5-4	NA	TRBJ1-4	TGTGCCAGCAGTGCATGGACAGCGAATGAAAAACTGTTTTTT	CASSAWTANEKLFF
NA	TRBV4-2	NA	TRBJ2-6	TGTGCCAGCAGCCAAGGAGGCAGGGGCTCTGGGGCCAACGTCCTGACTTTC	CASSQGGRGSGANVLTF
NA	TRBV28	NA	TRBJ2-6	TGTGCCAGCAGTCCCTGGGCTCGTGGGGCCAACGTCCTGACTTTC	CASSPWARGANVLTF
once	TRBV3-1/TRBV3-2	TRBD1	TRBJ2-5	TGTGCCAGCAGCCAAGGGGTAGGGACAGGGGGAGAGACCCAGTACTTC	CASSQGVGTGGETQYF
NA	TRBV28	TRBD1	TRBJ2-3	TGTGCCCTCAGGGGGAGTGTCACAGATACGCAGTATTTT	CALRGSVTDTQYF
NA	TRBV20-1	NA	TRBJ2-7	TGCAGTGCGCGGTGCGAGCAGTACTTC	CSARCEQYF
NA	TRBV5-4	NA	TRBJ1-2	TGTGCCAGCAGCTTGGTGATAAGTAGAACAGCTTCTAACTATGGCTACACCTTC	CASSLVISRTASNYGYTF
NA	TRBV3-1/TRBV3-2	NA	TRBJ2-7	TGTGCCAGCAGCCTCCGACTGGTTCCCTACGAGCAGTACTTC	CASSLRLVPYEQYF
NA	TRBV19	TRBD2	TRBJ2-7	TGTGCCAGTAGTATAGGGCCGGGGGGTTCTACCTACGAGCAGTACTTC	CASSIGPGGSTYEQYF
NA	TRBV27	NA	TRBJ1-5	TGTGCCAGCAGTTTGGGGGGGCGGCAGCCCCAGCATTTT	CASSLGGRQPQHF
few	TRBV4-2	TRBD1	TRBJ1-4	TGTGCCAGCAGCCAAGAGGGGCCCCGACAGGGAGGAGAAAAACTGTTTTTT	CASSQEGPRQGGEKLFF
NA	TRBV6-4	TRBD1	TRBJ2-1	TGTGCCAGCAGTCCCGACAGGGGCGATGAGCAGTTCTTC	CASSPDRGDEQFF
NA	TRBV29-1	NA	TRBJ2-1	TGCAGCGTGCACCAGGTTAGGAATGAGCAGTTCTTC	CSVHQVRNEQFF
once	TRBV9	NA	TRBJ2-7	TGTGCCAGCAGCGTAGTCCCCACCGGGGACTACGAGCAGTACTTC	CASSVVPTGDYEQYF
NA	TRBV11-2	NA	TRBJ2-5	TGTGCCAGCGGACGGGACTCTTTTGCGACCCAGTACTTC	CASGRDSFATQYF
NA	TRBV9	TRBD1	TRBJ1-6	TGTGCCAGCAGCGTAGGACAGGGGCGGTTCGATAATTCACCCCTCCACTTT	CASSVGQGRFDNSPLHF
few	TRBV5-4	NA	TRBJ1-2	TGTGCCAGCAGCAATCCGTTGAGGTCCAGAGGTGAAAACTATGGCTACACCTTC	CASSNPLRSRGENYGYTF
NA	TRBV7-9	TRBD1	TRBJ1-2	TGTGCCAGCAGCCCCACACAGGGGAACTATGGCTACACCTTC	CASSPTQGNYGYTF
NA	TRBV9	TRBD2	TRBJ2-5	TGTGCCAGCAGCGTAGGGCTAGCGGGAGCAGGAGAGACCCAGTACTTC	CASSVGLAGAGETQYF
NA	TRBV27	NA	TRBJ2-4	TGTGCCAGCAGTCCCAGGACACCGGGGGACATTCAGTACTTC	CASSPRTPGDIQYF
NA	TRBV4-2	NA	TRBJ1-6	TGTGCCAGCAGCCATACAGGGAGTAATTCACCCCTCCACTTT	CASSHTGSNSPLHF
once	TRBV5-1	TRBD2	TRBJ2-7	TGCGCCAGCAGCCCGACTAGCGGGAGCGGTTATTACGAGCAGTACTTC	CASSPTSGSGYYEQYF
NA	TRBV30	NA	TRBJ1-1	TGTGCCTGGAGATCGGACACGAACACTGAAGCTTTCTTT	CAWRSDTNTEAFF
NA	TRBV18	TRBD2	TRBJ2-7	TGTGCCAGCTCACCACATGAGGCGGGAGTGGGCTACGAGCAGTACTTC	CASSPHEAGVGYEQYF
NA	TRBV10-3	TRBD2	TRBJ2-3	TGTGCCATCAGTGAGGCTAGCGGGGGGGCAGGAGATACGCAGTATTTT	CAISEASGGAGDTQYF
NA	TRBV7-3	NA	TRBJ2-5	TGTGCCAGCAGCTTTCAAGCGGAGGAGACCCAGTACTTC	CASSFQAEETQYF
NA	TRBV30	TRBD1	TRBJ2-7	TGTGCCTGGGGGACAGGGGGCTCCTACGAGCAGTACTTC	CAWGTGGSYEQYF
few	TRBV11-2	TRBD1	TRBJ2-1	TGTGCCAGCAGCCCGTCGACAGGGGAGAATGAGCAGTTCTTC	CASSPSTGENEQFF
NA	TRBV23-1	NA	TRBJ1-2	TGCGCCAGCAGTCAGCCCCCTCTAGGGGGTTGGAAGGGCTACACCTTC	CASSQPPLGGWKGYTF
NA	TRBV18	NA	TRBJ2-2	TGTGCCAGCTCACCAGGAGCATGGAGCGGGGAGCTGTTTTTT	CASSPGAWSGELFF
NA	TRBV29-1	TRBD1	TRBJ2-7	TGCAGCGTGAAGGGACAGGGGGTAAGGGAGCAGTACTTC	CSVKGQGVREQYF
NA	TRBV28	TRBD1	TRBJ1-1	TGTGCCAGCAGTCAGAACAGGGGGTACACTGAAGCTTTCTTT	CASSQNRGYTEAFF
NA	TRBV7-8	NA	TRBJ2-7	TGTGCCAGCAGCCTAACCTACGAGCAGTACTTC	CASSLTYEQYF
NA	TRBV15	NA	TRBJ1-2	TGTGCCACCAGCAGAGATATACAGGGCCGAGGCTACACCTTC	CATSRDIQGRGYTF
once	TRBV10-3	TRBD2	TRBJ2-7	TGTGCCATCGGGACTAGCGGGAGCTTCTACGAGCAGTACTTC	CAIGTSGSFYEQYF
NA	TRBV6-5	NA	TRBJ1-5	TGTGCCAGCAGTTATGAGGGAAATCAGCCCCAGCATTTT	CASSYEGNQPQHF
NA	TRBV28	NA	TRBJ1-5	TGTGCCAGCAGCCAAGACACGGGGGTGAATCAGCCCCAGCATTTT	CASSQDTGVNQPQHF
NA	TRBV7-9	NA	TRBJ1-2	TGTGCCAGCAGCGGCAGACAGGTGTCGTATGGCTACACCTTC	CASSGRQVSYGYTF
NA	TRBV6-2/TRBV6-3	NA	TRBJ1-5	TGTGCCAGCAGTTACGATCAGGGAAAACAGCCCCAGCATTTT	CASSYDQGKQPQHF
NA	TRBV6-2/TRBV6-3	TRBD1	TRBJ1-1	TGTGCCAGCAGTCGCGGAGGTACAGGGGGCACTGAAGCTTTCTTT	CASSRGGTGGTEAFF
NA	TRBV7-9	TRBD1	TRBJ2-2	TGTGCCAGCAGTTCCGGGACAGTAGCCGGGGAGCTGTTTTTT	CASSSGTVAGELFF
NA	TRBV18	NA	TRBJ1-1	TGTGCCAGCTCACCCCCCAGGCCGATGAACACTGAAGCTTTCTTT	CASSPPRPMNTEAFF
NA	TRBV3-1/TRBV3-2	NA	TRBJ2-7	TGTGCCAGCCTCTCCAGGGAATCAGACTACGAGCAGTACTTC	CASLSRESDYEQYF
NA	TRBV28	TRBD1	TRBJ1-1	TGTGCCAGCAGTCAGATCACCAACCGGGACAGGGGGCCGGATGAAGCTTTCTTT	CASSQITNRDRGPDEAFF